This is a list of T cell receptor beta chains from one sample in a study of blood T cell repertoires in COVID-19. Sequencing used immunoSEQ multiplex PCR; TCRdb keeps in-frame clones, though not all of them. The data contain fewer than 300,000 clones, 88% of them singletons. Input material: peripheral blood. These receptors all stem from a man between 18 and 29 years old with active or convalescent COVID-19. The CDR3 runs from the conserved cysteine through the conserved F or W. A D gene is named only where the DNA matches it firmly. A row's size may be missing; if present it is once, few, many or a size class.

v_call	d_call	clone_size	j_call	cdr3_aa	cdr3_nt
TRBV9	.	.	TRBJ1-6	CASSQDSYSPLHF	TGTGCCAGCAGTCAGGACAGCTATTCACCCCTCCACTTT
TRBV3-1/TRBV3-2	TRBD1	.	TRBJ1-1	CASSVRTGGTEAFF	TGTGCCAGCAGCGTGAGGACAGGGGGCACTGAAGCTTTCTTT
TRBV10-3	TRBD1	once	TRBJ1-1	CAIRTGDGTEAFF	TGTGCCATCAGGACAGGGGATGGCACTGAAGCTTTCTTT
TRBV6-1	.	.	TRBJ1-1	CASSDVPGGGTEAFF	TGTGCCAGCAGTGACGTTCCGGGTGGGGGGACTGAAGCTTTCTTT
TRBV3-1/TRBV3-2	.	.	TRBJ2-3	CASTSGGTDTQYF	TGTGCCAGCACATCGGGGGGCACAGATACGCAGTATTTT
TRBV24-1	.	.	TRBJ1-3	CATSDNHRGNTIYF	TGTGCCACCAGTGACAATCACAGGGGAAACACCATATATTTT
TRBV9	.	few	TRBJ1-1	CASSVGGQLNTEAFF	TGTGCCAGCAGCGTAGGAGGCCAACTAAACACTGAAGCTTTCTTT
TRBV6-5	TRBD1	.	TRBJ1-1	CASQAGGITEAFF	TGTGCCAGCCAGGCAGGGGGGATCACTGAAGCTTTCTTT
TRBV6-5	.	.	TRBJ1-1	CASHPGSPEAFF	TGTGCCAGCCACCCCGGGAGCCCTGAAGCTTTCTTT
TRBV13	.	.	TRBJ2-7	CASSLGLYEQYF	TGTGCCAGCAGCTTAGGCCTCTACGAGCAGTACTTC
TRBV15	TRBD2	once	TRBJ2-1	CATTTGGALDEQFF	TGTGCCACCACCACCGGGGGGGCCTTAGATGAGCAGTTCTTC
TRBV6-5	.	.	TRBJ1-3	CASRPSGFSGNTIYF	TGTGCCAGCAGACCCTCAGGATTCTCTGGAAACACCATATATTTT
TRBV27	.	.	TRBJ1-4	CASSLYPRSNEKLFF	TGTGCCAGCAGTTTATACCCCAGATCGAATGAAAAACTGTTTTTT
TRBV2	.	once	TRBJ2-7	CASSLTQGWQYF	TGTGCCAGCAGTCTGACACAGGGATGGCAGTACTTC
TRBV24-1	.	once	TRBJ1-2	CATSDSRGYGYTF	TGTGCCACCAGTGATTCTCGAGGGTATGGCTACACCTTC
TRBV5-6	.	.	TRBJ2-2	CASSPGLNTGELFF	TGTGCCAGCAGCCCGGGACTTAACACCGGGGAGCTGTTTTTT
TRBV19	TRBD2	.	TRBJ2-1	CASRTSGGAYNEQFF	TGTGCCAGCAGGACTAGCGGGGGGGCTTACAATGAGCAGTTCTTC
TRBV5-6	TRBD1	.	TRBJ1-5	CASSLMQGGYQPQHF	TGTGCCAGCAGCTTGATGCAAGGGGGCTATCAGCCCCAGCATTTT
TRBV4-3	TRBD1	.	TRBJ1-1	CASSFTGDTEAFF	TGCGCCAGCAGTTTTACAGGGGACACTGAAGCTTTCTTT
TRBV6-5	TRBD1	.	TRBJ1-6	CASRKTGANSPLHF	TGTGCCAGCCGAAAAACAGGGGCTAATTCACCCCTCCACTTT
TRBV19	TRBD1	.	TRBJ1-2	CASSLTGDNGGYTF	TGTGCCAGTAGTCTGACAGGGGACAACGGTGGCTACACCTTC
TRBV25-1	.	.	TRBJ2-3	CASSYGDTQYF	TGTGCCAGCAGTTACGGAGATACGCAGTATTTT
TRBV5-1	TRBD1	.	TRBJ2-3	CASSTPEGALGDTQYF	TGCGCCAGCAGCACGCCTGAGGGGGCCTTAGGAGATACGCAGTATTTT
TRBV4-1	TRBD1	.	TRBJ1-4	CASSQTGNLFF	TGCGCCAGCAGCCAGACAGGGAATCTGTTTTTT
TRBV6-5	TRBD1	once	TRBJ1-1	CASSLDRGNTEAFF	TGTGCCAGCAGTTTGGACAGGGGAAACACTGAAGCTTTCTTT
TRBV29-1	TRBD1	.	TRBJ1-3	CSVAGTAIPSREGVVADTIYF	TGCAGCGTTGCGGGGACAGCAATTCCATCTAGAGAGGGAGTTGTGGCGGACACCATATATTTT
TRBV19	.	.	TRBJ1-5	CASSTYVRQPQHF	TGTGCCAGTAGTACCTATGTCCGACAGCCCCAGCATTTT
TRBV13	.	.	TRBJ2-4	CASSFLPGQGGRNIQYF	TGTGCCAGCAGCTTCCTGCCGGGCCAGGGGGGAAGGAACATTCAGTACTTC
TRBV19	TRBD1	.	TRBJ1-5	CASSPGTGGSQPQHF	TGTGCCAGTAGCCCCGGGACAGGGGGAAGTCAGCCCCAGCATTTT
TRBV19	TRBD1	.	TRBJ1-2	CASSLDMADRVYGYTF	TGTGCCAGTAGCTTGGATATGGCGGACAGGGTCTATGGCTACACCTTC
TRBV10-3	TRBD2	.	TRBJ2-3	CAIKTSGNTDTQYF	TGTGCCATCAAGACTAGCGGTAACACAGATACGCAGTATTTT
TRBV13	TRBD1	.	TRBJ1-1	CASSHRTGVGEAFF	TGTGCCAGCAGCCATAGAACAGGGGTGGGTGAAGCTTTCTTT